This TCR beta chain was recorded in a study of cytomegalovirus exposure and HLA in healthy donors. Across the study: Assignment to the Caucasian-associated ancestry cluster applied to around four fifths of the roughly 420 genotyped donors. Study outcomes and limitations: For cytomegalovirus status, the classifier reportedly gave diagnoses with high specificity and sensitivity. Certain indistinguishable V segments, among them TRBV6-2 and TRBV6-3, were excluded.

Primers: 60 Vbeta forward and 13 Jbeta reverse. Sequenced by immunoSEQ multiplex PCR; TCRdb stores in-frame clones only, minus some. This sample has roughly 200,000 clones, with about 80% found just once. The ends were cut back, 2 bases at V and 9 bases at J, with 11 bases in the middle. This CDR3 region has 13 residues. Germline assignment: CDR1 SGHNT and CDR2 YENEEA. Each of the donors was a healthy bone marrow donor. Of note for this clone: Its antigen is as yet unknown.

Sample: PBMCs. The rearrangement uses TRBV11-3 and TRBJ2-1; D uncertain. This clonotype originated in a young man in good health and CMV-seronegative. CDR3 loop: CASSLIRHGEQFF. CDR3 sequence (DNA): TGTGCCAGCAGCTTAATCAGGCACGGTGAGCAGTTCTTC. Based on the CDR3 plus reference TRBV11-3 and TRBJ2-1, the full variable domain is EAGVVQSPRYKIIEKKQPVAFWCNPISGHNTLYWYLQNLGQGPELLIRYENEEAVDDSQLPKDRFSAERLKGVDSTLKIQPAELGDSAVYLCASSLIRHGEQFFGPGTRLTVL.